The 32 T cell receptor beta chains below come from one sample, sequenced in a study of graft-versus-host responses after intestinal transplantation. What these receptors recognize is not known. Libraries were prepared by immunoSEQ multiplex PCR; TCRdb keeps only in-frame clonotypes and omits some of them. The top ten hold more than 0.3% of the sample, which has about 88,000 clones, approximately 92% seen once. The source material was unstimulated CD4+ T cells sorted from spleen or lymph node cells, sampled before intestinal transplant. The receptors stem from a human donor who received an intestinal transplant.

There are a few counts of this clone. The chain combines TRBV27 with TRBJ1-4; D remains ambiguous. The CDR3 is 13 residues long. Germline values: CDR1 MNHEY, CDR2 SMNVEV (reference sequence). V lost 4 bases, J lost 8 bases, and 11 bases lay in between. The CDR3 sequence: CASSWTLGEKLFF. The CDR3 coding sequence is TGTGCCAGCAGTTGGACCCTGGGGGAAAAACTGTTTTTT.

The chain couples TRBV5-4 to TRBJ2-5; D remains unclear. This CDR3 is 14 amino acids long. Trimming stripped 0 bases from V and 1 base from J, with 7 bases between. Germline CDR1 SGHNT, CDR2 YYREEE (reference sequence). This CDR3 reads CASSLGQFQETQYF. CDR3 nucleotides: TGTGCCAGCAGCTTGGGACAATTCCAAGAGACCCAGTACTTC.

This rearrangement joins TRBV11-2 to TRBJ2-1; the match to TRBD2 covers 8 bases. V lost 5 bases, J lost 3 bases, and 9 bases stayed unmatched. Germline CDR1 is SGHAT and CDR2 is FQNNGV. This CDR3 spans 16 amino acids. CDR3 sequence reads: CASSPEGGRIYNEQFF. CDR3 in DNA: TGTGCCAGCAGCCCGGAGGGCGGGAGGATCTACAATGAGCAGTTCTTC.

The chain is built from TRBV10-1 and TRBJ1-2; D uncertain. This CDR3 has 16 amino acids. V lost 11 bases, J lost 4 bases, and 26 bases lay in between. Germline CDR1 WNHNN, CDR2 SYGVQD (reference sequence). As DNA, the CDR3 is TGCGCCGACATAGTCGGGTCCCGCTGGCTCTTCTATGGCTACACCTTC. Encoded protein: CADIVGSRWLFYGYTF.

This clone was counted a single time. The chain is built from TRBV7-3 and TRBJ2-3, with D perhaps matching TRBD1 or TRBD2 (5 bases each). Trimming removed 5 bases from V and 0 bases from J, with 12 bases in between. Per the germline V gene, CDR1 is SGHTA and CDR2 is FQGTGA. The CDR3 loop spans 15 amino acids. The CDR3 DNA reads TGTGCCAGCAGCGTCCGGGGCTCTAGCACAGATACGCAGTATTTT. It specifies CASSVRGSSTDTQYF. Looking up the rest from reference TRBV7-3 and TRBJ2-3 gives the full variable domain: GAGVSQTPSNKVTEKGKYVELRCDPISGHTALYWYRQSLGQGPEFLIYFQGTGAADDSGLPNDRFFAVRPEGSVSTLKIQRTERGDSAVYLCASSVRGSSTDTQYFGPGTRLTVL.

This chain joins TRBV7-2 and TRBJ2-3; D is possibly TRBD2 (6 bases). CDR1 and CDR2 (germline): SGHTA, FQGNSA. V dropped 7 bases and J dropped 8 bases, with 19 bases sitting between them. The CDR3 consists of 14 residues. In DNA form, the CDR3 reads TGTGCCAGCATCATCATTGACGGGGGTGGTACGCAGTATTTT. This translates into CASIIIDGGGTQYF.

The CDR3: CASSWGAGGQETQYF. The CDR3, as DNA: TGCGCCAGCAGCTGGGGGGCGGGGGGCCAAGAGACCCAGTACTTC. The rearrangement uses TRBV5-1 and TRBJ2-5, with 8 bases identical to TRBD2. Per germline, CDR1 SGHRS and CDR2 YFSETQ. V lost 3 bases to trimming and J lost 1 base; unmatched junction nucleotides: 5. The CDR3 loop spans 15 amino acids.

In this sample, this clone turned up once. The J gene is TRBJ2-1, the V gene TRBV5-1, with 10 bases lining up with TRBD2. Germline trimming cut 2 bases from V and 5 bases from J; bases unmatched to any gene: 7. In germline, CDR1 is SGHRS, CDR2 YFSETQ. This CDR3 region has 16 residues. In nucleotides, the CDR3 is TGCGCCAGCAGCTTTGGAGGGCTAGCGGGGGACAATGAGCAGTTCTTC. It yields the protein CASSFGGLAGDNEQFF.

Comment on this clone: Other nucleotide sequences from this sample produce the same CDR3. The rearrangement links TRBV30 to TRBJ2-1, with TRBD2 matching 9 bases. This CDR3 has 15 residues. Germline lookup yields CDR1 GTSNPN and CDR2 SVGIG (reference sequence). The V gene end was trimmed by 0 bases and the J gene end by 6 bases; junction bases not matched to a gene: 6. This CDR3 reads CAWSVGLAGINEQFF. The DNA of the CDR3 is TGTGCCTGGAGTGTCGGGCTAGCGGGGATCAATGAGCAGTTCTTC.

V usage is TRBV5-1 and J usage is TRBJ2-3, with TRBD2 identical over 7 bases. V trimming: 3 bases; J trimming: 2 bases; junction bases outside the gene matches: 3. CDR1 and CDR2 (germline): SGHRS, YFSETQ. The CDR3 covers 14 residues. CDR3 coding DNA: TGCGCCAGCAGCTGGGAGGGCACCACAGATACGCAGTATTTT. Its translation is CASSWEGTTDTQYF.

The chain couples TRBV5-4 to TRBJ2-1, with 7 bases aligning to TRBD2. With 2 bases clipped from V and 8 bases from J, the junction kept 7 bases outside the gene matches. Germline CDR1 reads SGHNT; CDR2 reads YYREEE (reference sequence). This CDR3 contains 14 residues. CDR3 residues: CASSLGLGIYEQFF. CDR3 nucleotide sequence: TGTGCCAGCAGCTTAGGACTAGGTATCTATGAGCAGTTCTTC.

The chain carries TRBV5-1 and TRBJ2-1; 15 nucleotides agree with TRBD2. Germline CDR1 reads SGHRS; CDR2 reads YFSETQ. J lost 6 bases, V lost 5 bases, and 9 bases had no gene match. This CDR3 region has 17 residues. Here the CDR3 reads CASSPGLAGGPGNEQFF. CDR3 DNA: TGCGCCAGCAGTCCCGGACTAGCGGGAGGGCCGGGCAATGAGCAGTTCTTC.

V and J are TRBV5-1 and TRBJ2-7, with TRBD2 matching over 7 bases. The germline V gene encodes CDR1 SGHRS and CDR2 YFSETQ. V lost 3 bases to trimming and J lost 4 bases; unmatched junction nucleotides: 7. The CDR3 loop spans 14 amino acids. CDR3 sequence (DNA): TGCGCCAGCAGCTCCAGCGGGATGATGTACGAGCAGTACTTC. This translates into CASSSSGMMYEQYF.

This chain joins TRBV11-2 and TRBJ2-1, with TRBD2 identical over 9 bases. From germline, CDR1 is SGHAT and CDR2 FQNNGV. J gave up 4 bases and V 6 bases, and 7 bases lay outside the gene matches. The CDR3 is 15 amino acids. In DNA form, the CDR3 reads TGTGCCAGCAGACCCTTGGGACTAGCATACAATGAGCAGTTCTTC. Its translation is CASRPLGLAYNEQFF. Full variable domain (outside the CDR3, taken from reference TRBV11-2 and TRBJ2-1): EAGVAQSPRYKIIEKRQSVAFWCNPISGHATLYWYQQILGQGPKLLIQFQNNGVVDDSQLPKDRFSAERLKGVDSTLKIQPAKLEDSAVYLCASRPLGLAYNEQFFGPGTRLTVL.

This rearrangement joins TRBV2 to TRBJ2-1, with D maybe TRBD2 (6 bases). This CDR3 has 13 residues. The germline V gene encodes CDR1 SNHLY and CDR2 FYNNEI. Trimming removed 8 bases at V and 2 bases at J, with 10 bases between. The CDR3 here is CASGRTTYNEQFF. Written as DNA, the CDR3 is TGTGCCAGCGGGAGGACAACCTACAATGAGCAGTTCTTC. Drawing the rest from reference TRBV2 and TRBJ2-1, the complete variable domain is EPEVTQTPSHQVTQMGQEVILRCVPISNHLYFYWYRQILGQKVEFLVSFYNNEISEKSEIFDDQFSVERPDGSNFTLKIRSTKLEDSAMYFCASGRTTYNEQFFGPGTRLTVL.

The V call is TRBV18, the J call TRBJ2-5; tentative D call: TRBD1 (6 bases). Germline CDR1 and CDR2: KGHSH and LQKENI. The ends were cut back, 1 base at V and 5 bases at J, with 11 bases in the middle. The CDR3 sequence is 14 residues long. The CDR3: CASSPQGVSETQYF. CDR3 in DNA: TGTGCCAGCTCACCACAGGGGGTTAGTGAGACCCAGTACTTC.

The chain has TRBV28 and TRBJ1-3; D is ambiguous. Germline V gives CDR1 MDHEN, CDR2 SYDVKM. The V gene lost 1 base and the J gene lost 0 bases, with 10 bases spanning the gap. CDR3 length: 16 amino acids. The CDR3 is CASSLYGRNSGNTIYF. As DNA, the CDR3 is TGTGCCAGCAGTTTATACGGCCGCAACTCTGGAAACACCATATATTTT. Complete variable domain (other parts from reference TRBV28 and TRBJ1-3): DVKVTQSSRYLVKRTGEKVFLECVQDMDHENMFWYRQDPGLGLRLIYFSYDVKMKEKGDIPEGYSVSREKKERFSLILESASTNQTSMYLCASSLYGRNSGNTIYFGEGSWLTVV.

J is TRBJ1-2 and V is TRBV7-9; no definite D call. Germline V CDR1 and CDR2: SEHNR, FQNEAQ (reference sequence). V was shortened by 3 bases and J by 3 bases, with 8 bases between the two germline ends. The CDR3 has 13 residues. The CDR3 loop is CASSLQRDYGYTF. The CDR3 nucleotides are TGTGCCAGCAGCTTGCAAAGGGACTATGGCTACACCTTC.

The CDR3 region is CASSLSSGLDQPQHF. For the CDR3, the DNA is TGTGCCAGCAGTCTCTCTTCAGGTTTGGATCAGCCCCAGCATTTT. The rearrangement joins TRBV28 to TRBJ1-5; no clear D gene. From germline, CDR1 is MDHEN and CDR2 SYDVKM. Trimming removed 5 bases from V and 5 bases from J, with 16 bases in between. This CDR3 comprises 15 residues.

V is TRBV5-1 and J is TRBJ2-1; D not certain. V lost 6 bases and J 0 bases, leaving 13 bases between the germline ends. CDR1 and CDR2 (germline): SGHRS, YFSETQ. CDR3 size: 15 residues. CDR3 protein: CASTSGGSSYNEQFF. The DNA for the CDR3 is TGCGCCAGCACCTCGGGCGGAAGCTCCTACAATGAGCAGTTCTTC.

The J gene is TRBJ2-1, the V gene TRBV29-1; TRBD2 matches at 11 bases. With 3 bases clipped from V and 7 bases from J, the junction kept 11 bases outside the gene matches. Germline lookup yields CDR1 SQVTM and CDR2 ANQGSEA. There are 16 residues in the CDR3. CDR3 loop: CSVDIASGRSINEQFF. The CDR3 nucleotides are TGCAGCGTTGATATCGCTAGCGGGAGGAGTATAAATGAGCAGTTCTTC.

The V call is TRBV4-2, the J call TRBJ2-3; D remains unclear. V gave up 2 bases and J gave up 2 bases, with 14 bases separating them. Germline V gene sequence: CDR1 LGHNA, CDR2 YNFKEQ. The CDR3 sequence is 16 residues long. This CDR3 reads CASSQKPGGHTDTQYF. In nucleotides, the CDR3 is TGTGCCAGCAGCCAAAAACCCGGCGGCCACACAGATACGCAGTATTTT.

The chain carries TRBV2 and TRBJ2-3, with unresolved D. CDR1 SNHLY and CDR2 FYNNEI come from the germline V gene. The V gene lost 4 bases and the J gene lost 5 bases, with 7 bases spanning the gap. CDR3 length equals 12 residues. The CDR3 region is CASSGLKDTQYF. CDR3 bases: TGTGCCAGCAGTGGACTGAAAGATACGCAGTATTTT.

The rearrangement joins TRBV27 to TRBJ1-6; unclear D gene. The V gene lost 6 bases and the J gene lost 6 bases, with 12 bases spanning the gap. The CDR3 runs 14 residues. Germline values: CDR1 MNHEY, CDR2 SMNVEV (reference sequence). DNA of the CDR3: TGTGCCAGCAGGCAGGAGCGACGTAATTCACCCCTCCACTTT. Encoded protein: CASRQERRNSPLHF.

The rearrangement links TRBV19 to TRBJ2-7, with 9 nucleotides matching TRBD1. There are 13 residues in the CDR3. Looked up from germline, CDR1 is LNHDA and CDR2 is SQIVND (reference sequence). Trimming removed 9 bases from V and 1 base from J; junction bases left unmatched: 4. The CDR3 here is CASRDRVSYEQYF. The CDR3 DNA is TGTGCCAGCCGGGACAGGGTGTCCTACGAGCAGTACTTC.

V and J are TRBV5-6 and TRBJ2-1; no clear D. CDR3 length: 13 residues. CDR1 is SGHDT, CDR2 YYEEEE, per germline. Trimming took 4 bases from V and 4 from J, leaving 9 bases between them. The CDR3 bases are TGTGCCAGCAGCCCACAAGGGTACAATGAGCAGTTCTTC. Translation gives CASSPQGYNEQFF.

In its sample, this clone was seen a few times. The chain uses TRBV11-2 and TRBJ2-5; 9 bases are shared with TRBD2. The trim removed 1 base at V and 2 bases at J, leaving 2 bases unmatched. Germline CDR1 SGHAT, CDR2 FQNNGV. The length of the CDR3 is 15 residues. CDR3 loop: CASSLGLADQETQYF. In DNA form, the CDR3 reads TGTGCCAGCAGCTTAGGACTAGCGGATCAAGAGACCCAGTACTTC.

V is TRBV11-2 and J is TRBJ1-2; D remains unclear. Per germline, CDR1 SGHAT and CDR2 FQNNGV. V was clipped by 0 bases and J by 4 bases, with 6 bases between them. This CDR3 spans 13 amino acids. CDR3 in amino acids: CASSLELVYGYTF. The CDR3 coding sequence is TGTGCCAGCAGCTTAGAACTAGTCTATGGCTACACCTTC.

The chain has TRBV27 and TRBJ2-7, with TRBD1 matching 10 bases. After removal of 4 bases from V and 4 bases from J, the junction contained 7 bases not matched to a gene. The CDR3 runs to 15 residues. CDR1 and CDR2 (germline): MNHEY, SMNVEV (reference sequence). CDR3 in amino acids: CASSSTGTGEYEQYF. Written as DNA, the CDR3 is TGTGCCAGCAGTTCCACCGGGACAGGGGAGTACGAGCAGTACTTC.

This chain links TRBV6-6 with TRBJ1-3, with D unclear. Trimming shortened V by 1 base and J by 0 bases, and 10 bases separated the two germline ends. The germline V gene has CDR1 MNHNY and CDR2 SVGAGI (reference sequence). The CDR3 totals 16 residues. The CDR3 coding sequence is TGTGCCAGCAGTTACTGGGCCAGAAGCTCTGGAAACACCATATATTTT. Its translation is CASSYWARSSGNTIYF.

The chain employs TRBV5-1 and TRBJ2-2; perhaps TRBD2 as D (5 bases). CDR1 SGHRS and CDR2 YFSETQ come from the germline V gene. Trimming cost V 4 bases and J 7 bases, with 11 bases left between them. The CDR3 has 13 residues. In DNA form, the CDR3 reads TGCGCCAGCAGCCCTGATGGAGGCGGGGAGCTGTTTTTT. This translates into CASSPDGGGELFF.

This clone appeared a single time. Other nucleotide sequences in the sample specify the same CDR3. The chain recombines TRBV18 with TRBJ2-3, with 9 bases identical to TRBD2. Trimming took 3 bases from V and 3 from J; bases not matched to a gene: 10. There are 17 residues in the CDR3. Per the germline V gene, CDR1 is KGHSH and CDR2 is LQKENI. In DNA, the CDR3 is TGTGCCAGCTCACCGTATATGGGGAGCGGGAGGACAGATACGCAGTATTTT. It specifies CASSPYMGSGRTDTQYF. The full variable domain, rest sourced from reference TRBV18 and TRBJ2-3, is NAGVMQNPRHLVRRRGQEARLRCSPMKGHSHVYWYRQLPEEGLKFMVYLQKENIIDESGMPKERFSAEFPKEGPSILRIQQVVRGDSAAYFCASSPYMGSGRTDTQYFGPGTRLTVL.